The text below deals with one T cell receptor beta chain. This sample was included in a study of blood T cell repertoires in COVID-19. Across the whole study: Acute-phase and convalescent COVID-19 samples originated in the United States, Italy and Spain. T cells, B-cell-depleted T cells, or PBMCs provided the cDNA or gDNA that served as material.

Germline assignment: CDR1 SGHDN and CDR2 FVKESK. This CDR3 has 12 residues. The V end was cut by 7 bases, the J end by 4 bases, with 8 bases between. Authors' analysis steps: Nucleated cell counts were estimated from reference gene primer amplification. Method: immunoSEQ multiplex PCR; TCRdb's copy keeps in-frame clones and lacks some. The V and J calls and clone size come from that table; D and trimming were worked out from the DNA. There are nearly 300,000 clones in the sample; 88% occur only once, and about 7% lies in the top ten. Sequenced material: peripheral blood. The rearrangement joins TRBV14 to TRBJ1-3; D unresolved. This clonotype originated in a woman under 40 who had recovered from COVID-19. CDR3 nucleotides: TGTGCCAGCAAAGGAGACGGAAACACCATATATTTT. Translation gives CASKGDGNTIYF.